Here is one TCR beta chain with its context. Per the germline V gene, CDR1 is SGHKS and CDR2 is YYEKEE (reference sequence). The CDR3 has 17 residues. V lost 2 bases, J lost 0 bases, and 10 bases stayed unmatched. Profiling relied on immunoSEQ multiplex PCR, and the TCRdb table lists in-frame clones only, not all of them. The sample lists fewer than 200,000 clones, 90% to 95% occurring once. This sample was included in a study of blood T cell repertoires in COVID-19. The receptor's source is a woman aged 50 to 60 with acute or convalescent COVID-19. The sequencing sample was made of peripheral blood. This rearrangement joins TRBV5-5 to TRBJ1-2; TRBD1 matches at 7 bases. CDR3 residues: CASSLATGSASNYGYTF. The CDR3 nucleotides read TGTGCCAGCAGCTTAGCGACAGGGAGTGCGTCTAACTATGGCTACACCTTC.